This TCR beta chain appears in the sequencing data of a study of shared clonotypes between healthy human individuals. Study in general: For every donor, three CD4 naive, three CD4 memory, two CD8 naive and one CD8 memory plates were used. Study-wide results and caveats: Sampling used blood alone; tissue repertoires probably differ. The generation probabilities recorded for non-shared clonotypes fell below those of clonotypes shared by all four donors.

Note on this clone: Its antigen remains unknown.

Sequencing was performed with immunoSEQ multiplex PCR; in TCRdb, only in-frame clones are kept and a portion is missing. The sample holds 2 million to 3 million clones, roughly 93% seen once. The CDR3 extends over 10 amino acids. Study donors comprised healthy, HIV-negative adults devoid of recent acute infection or vaccination. This sequence originates from a man aged 18 to 30 in good health. Some clones in this sample may be carry-over from other donors' samples. This sequence joins TRBV12-2 and TRBJ1-2. TRBV12-2 is a pseudogene segment. The sequenced sample consisted of naive CD4+ T cells from PBMCs. Subset given: CD45RA+ positively selected. The DNA for the CDR3 is TGTGCAAGTCGGGGCGGTGGCTACACCTTC. Protein sequence: CASRGGGYTF.